This is a list of T cell receptor beta chains from one sample in a study of T cell repertoires in ileal Crohn's disease. Clones were read by immunoSEQ multiplex PCR, and TCRdb kept only the in-frame ones, dropping some. The sample comprises under 1,500 clones, about three quarters of which are singletons, and roughly 13% rests with the top ten. Sequencing was done on a sample of ileal tissue. These receptors came from an adult with Crohn's disease. The conserved cysteine and the conserved F or W are not part of the CDR3 here. Clone size is stated in some rows and not others, as once, few, many or a class when expanded.

j_call,clone_size,v_call,cdr3_length,cdr3_aa
TRBJ2-6,-,TRBV6-5,10,ASGPGANVLT
TRBJ1-2,-,TRBV14,11,ASSQIMSYGYT
TRBJ1-2,-,TRBV5-1,12,ASSSGQGTYGYT
TRBJ1-5,-,TRBV7-8,13,ASSEGVGVGQPQH
TRBJ1-1,-,TRBV7-2,12,ASSWTDQNTEAF
TRBJ1-5,-,TRBV2,13,ASSKDSSQGQPQH
TRBJ2-7,-,TRBV15,13,ATSRVQGVGYEQY
TRBJ1-1,-,TRBV29-1,11,SVGGQLHTEAF
TRBJ1-2,-,TRBV5-4,13,ASSQDRAVNYGYT
TRBJ2-7,-,TRBV11-1,12,ASSVTYGPYEQY
TRBJ2-5,-,TRBV2,14,ASSVLGRGSQETQY
TRBJ2-1,-,TRBV6-1,11,ASSGTDYNEQF
TRBJ2-5,-,TRBV2,13,ASSKTTTEQETQY
TRBJ1-4,once,TRBV7-9,13,ASSLGDSVNEKLF
TRBJ2-3,-,TRBV5-1,13,ASSLGVGITDTQY
TRBJ2-1,-,TRBV10-2,15,ASRLPGLAGSYNEQF
TRBJ1-1,few,TRBV6-4,11,ASSDSHGTEAF
TRBJ1-1,-,TRBV11-2,11,ASSLELRTEAF
TRBJ2-1,few,TRBV27,13,ASSLRTGTNNEQF
TRBJ2-7,once,TRBV5-4,11,ASSLEGVTGRD
TRBJ1-4,-,TRBV4-2,13,ASSQGGGWDEKLF
TRBJ2-1,once,TRBV10-3,12,AINGGRGESEQF
TRBJ2-7,few,TRBV7-2,11,ASSAGPGYEQY
TRBJ2-1,-,TRBV5-1,10,ASSFSGNEQF
TRBJ2-2,-,TRBV15,12,ATSDRQGTGELF
TRBJ1-1,-,TRBV10-2,9,ASTGNTEAF
TRBJ1-6,-,TRBV27,13,ASSQYLDGLPPLH
TRBJ1-6,-,TRBV7-2,13,ASSLGSSYNSPLH
TRBJ1-6,-,TRBV5-4,11,ASRGGSNSPLH